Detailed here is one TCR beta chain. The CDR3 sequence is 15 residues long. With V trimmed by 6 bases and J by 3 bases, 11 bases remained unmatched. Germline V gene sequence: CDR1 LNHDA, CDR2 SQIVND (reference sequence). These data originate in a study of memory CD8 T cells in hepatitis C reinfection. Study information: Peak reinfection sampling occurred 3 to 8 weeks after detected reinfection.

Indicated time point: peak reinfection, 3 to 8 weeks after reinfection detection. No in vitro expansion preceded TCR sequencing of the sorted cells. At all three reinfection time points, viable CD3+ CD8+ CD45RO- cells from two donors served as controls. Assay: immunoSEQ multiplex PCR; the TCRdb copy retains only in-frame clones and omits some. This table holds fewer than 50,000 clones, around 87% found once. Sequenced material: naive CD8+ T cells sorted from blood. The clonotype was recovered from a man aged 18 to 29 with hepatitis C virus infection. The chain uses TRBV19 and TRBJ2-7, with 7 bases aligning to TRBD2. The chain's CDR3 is CASRPGAGAGYEQYF. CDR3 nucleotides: TGTGCCAGTAGACCTGGGGCGGGAGCTGGCTACGAGCAGTACTTC. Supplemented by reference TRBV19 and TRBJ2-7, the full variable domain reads DGGITQSPKYLFRKEGQNVTLSCEQNLNHDAMYWYRQDPGQGLRLIYYSQIVNDFQKGDIAEGYSVSREKKESFPLTVTSAQKNPTAFYLCASRPGAGAGYEQYFGPGTRLTVT.